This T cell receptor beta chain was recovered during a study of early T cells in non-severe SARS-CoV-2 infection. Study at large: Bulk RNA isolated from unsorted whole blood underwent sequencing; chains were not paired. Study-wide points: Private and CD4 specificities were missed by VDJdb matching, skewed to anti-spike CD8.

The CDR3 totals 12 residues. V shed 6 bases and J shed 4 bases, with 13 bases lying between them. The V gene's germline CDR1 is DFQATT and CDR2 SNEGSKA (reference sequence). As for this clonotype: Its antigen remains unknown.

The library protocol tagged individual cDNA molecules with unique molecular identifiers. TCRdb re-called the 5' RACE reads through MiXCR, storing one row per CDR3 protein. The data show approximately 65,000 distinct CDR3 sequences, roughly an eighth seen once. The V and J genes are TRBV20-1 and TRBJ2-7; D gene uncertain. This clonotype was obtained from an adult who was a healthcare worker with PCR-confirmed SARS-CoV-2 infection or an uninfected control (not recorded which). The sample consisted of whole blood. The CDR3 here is CSASTTLYEQYF. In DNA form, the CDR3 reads TGCAGTGCCTCAACAACCCTATACGAGCAGTACTTC.